This TCR beta chain was documented in a study of T cells in Graves' hyperthyroidism and ophthalmopathy. The study's findings and limits: A model of 13 V-J pairs discriminated ophthalmopathy from stable hyperthyroidism. The majority of expanded thyroid clonotypes above 0.001 also appeared in blood.

Amplified TCR beta CDR3 regions came from RNA transcripts. Primed by the HTBI set, a first-round RT-PCR was run on the TCR CDR3. TCRdb re-called the multiplex PCR reads with MiXCR, one entry per CDR3 protein. The table includes under 350,000 distinct CDR3 sequences, 20% to 25% detected once. This clonotype was observed many times. Its specificity is unknown. Any symptoms of ophthalmopathy came after the first hyperthyroidism diagnosis, from which the blood sample dates. Source material: blood. This TCR came from a man aged 35-49 years with Graves' hyperthyroidism that later progressed to Graves' ophthalmopathy.

The CDR3 DNA sequence: TGTGCCAGCAGCTTGGAGAGAAACTATGGCTACACCTTC. Residues: CASSLERNYGYTF. The genes are TRBV13 and TRBJ1-2, with no clear D. CDR1 and CDR2 from the germline V gene are PRHDT and FYEKMQ (reference sequence). V lost 3 bases, J lost 2 bases, and 7 bases lay in between. The length of the CDR3 is 13 residues.